This is a list of T cell receptor beta chains from one sample in a study of T cell changes during pregnancy in multiple sclerosis. TCRdb's table, derived via immunoSEQ multiplex PCR, lists solely in-frame clones and lacks some. The table has around 48,000 clones, roughly 90% seen once. Source: CD8+ T cells from peripheral blood mononuclear cells, taken before pregnancy. These receptors were collected from a female donor with multiple sclerosis, enrolled in a pregnancy study. CDR3s include the opening cysteine and the closing phenylalanine or tryptophan. The order of the fields is CDR3 length, D gene, clone size, J gene, V gene, CDR3 DNA, CDR3 protein. The D gene is left open where the match is weak. Clone size is shown for a subset of rows, as once, few, many or a class of expanded clone.

17	.	.	TRBJ1-1	TRBV9	TGTGCCAGCAGCGCGGTTCAGGGCTTGATTATGAACACTGAAGCTTTCTTT	CASSAVQGLIMNTEAFF
18	TRBD2	.	TRBJ2-2	TRBV9	TGTGCCAGCAGCGTAGTGGGCGTAGCGGGGGGAAACACCGGGGAGCTGTTTTTT	CASSVVGVAGGNTGELFF
15	TRBD1	.	TRBJ2-7	TRBV6-1	TGTGCCAGCAGTGAATCGTCAGGGGGCCCGTACGAGCAGTACTTC	CASSESSGGPYEQYF
20	TRBD1	.	TRBJ1-3	TRBV10-3	TGTGCCATCAGTGAGTCGAAATTTGATTTGGACAGGAAAACTGGAAACACCATATATTTT	CAISESKFDLDRKTGNTIYF
16	.	.	TRBJ1-6	TRBV9	TGTGCCAGCAGCCCTGCGGGGAGCTCCTATAATTCACCCCTCCACTTT	CASSPAGSSYNSPLHF
15	.	.	TRBJ2-3	TRBV27	TGTGCCAGCAGTTTATCCTGGGGGGGGCAGGCTACGCAGTATTTT	CASSLSWGGQATQYF
13	TRBD1	once	TRBJ1-2	TRBV7-6	TGTGCCAGCAGCCAAGGGGACAGTTATGGCTACACCTTC	CASSQGDSYGYTF
15	TRBD1	.	TRBJ1-1	TRBV29-1	TGCAGCGTTGAAGACGCACAGGGGGAGAACACTGAAGCTTTCTTT	CSVEDAQGENTEAFF
14	TRBD1	few	TRBJ2-2	TRBV15	TGTGCCACCCGGAAAGGGGGCGAATCCGGGGAGCTGTTTTTT	CATRKGGESGELFF
15	TRBD2	.	TRBJ2-5	TRBV9	TGTGCCAGCAGCCTCCCCCTAGCGGGGGACGAGACCCAGTACTTC	CASSLPLAGDETQYF
14	TRBD2	.	TRBJ2-3	TRBV6-5	TGTGCCAGCAGTCCGGGACTAGTATCAGATACGCAGTATTTT	CASSPGLVSDTQYF
13	.	.	TRBJ1-1	TRBV19	TGTGCCAGTAGTATAGCTAGAGACAGTGAAGCTTTCTTT	CASSIARDSEAFF
17	.	.	TRBJ2-3	TRBV15	TGTGCCACCAGCAGAATCCCGAGGACACCAAGCACAGATACGCAGTATTTT	CATSRIPRTPSTDTQYF